Listed below are T cell receptor beta chains from one sample, sequenced in a study of blood T cell repertoires in COVID-19. Profiled with immunoSEQ multiplex PCR; TCRdb holds only in-frame clones, not every one. The data contain about 220,000 clones, 75% to 85% of them seen just once; the ten biggest clones take up approximately 5.2%. Sequenced material: peripheral blood. The source of these receptors is a woman in her 70s with COVID-19, enrolled during active disease. Each CDR3 is given with its conserved first and last residue. A D gene is named only where the DNA matches it firmly. Part of the rows lack a size; the others show once, few, many or a class for expanded clones.

clone_size	j_call	v_call	d_call	cdr3_aa	cdr3_nt
few	TRBJ2-2	TRBV3-1/TRBV3-2	.	CASSPGGLLNTGELFF	TGTGCCAGCAGCCCCGGGGGTCTGTTGAACACCGGGGAGCTGTTTTTT
.	TRBJ2-3	TRBV5-4	TRBD2	CASSPGLATNTQYF	TGTGCCAGCAGCCCGGGACTAGCGACAAATACGCAGTATTTT
.	TRBJ2-1	TRBV5-4	.	CASSLGPRGTQQFF	TGTGCCAGCAGCTTGGGACCTAGAGGTACTCAGCAGTTCTTC
.	TRBJ2-3	TRBV6-6	TRBD2	CASSYQTSEDTQYF	TGTGCCAGCAGTTATCAGACTAGCGAAGATACGCAGTATTTT
.	TRBJ2-7	TRBV9	TRBD2	CASSVGLAGDPGPEQYF	TGTGCCAGCAGCGTGGGACTAGCGGGAGACCCAGGGCCCGAGCAGTACTTC
.	TRBJ2-7	TRBV19	.	CASSPTGIYEQYF	TGTGCCAGTAGCCCCACAGGCATCTACGAGCAGTACTTC
once	TRBJ2-2	TRBV7-2	.	CASSLVSASTGELFF	TGTGCCAGCAGCTTAGTCTCGGCTAGCACCGGGGAGCTGTTTTTT
.	TRBJ1-3	TRBV30	.	CAWSVSSSGNTIYF	TGTGCCTGGAGTGTATCTAGCTCTGGAAACACCATATATTTT
few	TRBJ1-1	TRBV7-2	.	CASSPVMNTEAFF	TGTGCCAGCAGCCCTGTTATGAACACTGAAGCTTTCTTT
many	TRBJ1-3	TRBV2	.	CASSELGGPGNTIYF	TGTGCCAGCAGTGAATTGGGGGGACCCGGAAACACCATATATTTT
.	TRBJ1-1	TRBV28	TRBD1	CASRTRDRGEAFF	TGTGCCAGCAGGACCCGGGACAGGGGAGAGGCTTTCTTT
.	TRBJ1-1	TRBV7-2	.	CASSLVWGGGNTEAFF	TGTGCCAGCAGCTTAGTATGGGGAGGGGGGAACACTGAAGCTTTCTTT
.	TRBJ1-2	TRBV5-1	.	CASSSATGNYGYTF	TGCGCCAGCAGCTCCGCTACAGGGAACTATGGCTACACCTTC
.	TRBJ2-5	TRBV19	.	CASSTRQGKETQYF	TGTGCCAGTAGTACAAGGCAGGGGAAAGAGACCCAGTACTTC
.	TRBJ1-5	TRBV5-5	.	CASSPGLMNQPQHF	TGTGCCAGCAGCCCCGGACTGATGAATCAGCCCCAGCATTTT
.	TRBJ2-5	TRBV30	.	CACTPLTGRETQYF	TGTGCCTGTACCCCCCTTACTGGGAGGGAGACCCAGTACTTC
.	TRBJ1-1	TRBV11-2	.	CASSLVWGVRTEAFF	TGTGCCAGCAGCTTAGTGTGGGGAGTAAGGACTGAAGCTTTCTTT
.	TRBJ1-1	TRBV3-1/TRBV3-2	.	CASSPGDMLEAFF	TGTGCCAGCAGCCCCGGGGACATGCTTGAAGCTTTCTTT
.	TRBJ2-5	TRBV3-1/TRBV3-2	TRBD1	CASSPGTGPSKEETQYF	TGTGCCAGCAGCCCCGGGACAGGCCCTTCCAAAGAGGAGACCCAGTACTTC
.	TRBJ1-1	TRBV27	TRBD1	CASGFWRGTAMNTEAFF	TGTGCCAGCGGATTCTGGAGAGGGACAGCAATGAACACTGAAGCTTTCTTT
.	TRBJ1-2	TRBV29-1	.	CSVEGAISNYGYTF	TGCAGCGTTGAAGGGGCAATTTCTAACTATGGCTACACCTTC
.	TRBJ2-1	TRBV28	TRBD2	CASRLAGGAYNEQFF	TGTGCCAGCAGGCTAGCGGGAGGGGCCTACAATGAGCAGTTCTTC
.	TRBJ1-2	TRBV7-2	TRBD1	CASSSQGAPNYGYTF	TGTGCCAGCAGCTCACAGGGGGCGCCTAACTATGGCTACACCTTC
.	TRBJ1-5	TRBV11-2	TRBD1	CASSLRVQGVQHF	TGTGCCAGCAGCTTACGGGTCCAGGGGGTCCAGCATTTT
.	TRBJ1-4	TRBV6-5	.	CASSYSGRGGNEKLFF	TGTGCCAGCAGTTACTCAGGGCGGGGGGGGAATGAAAAACTGTTTTTT
.	TRBJ2-7	TRBV5-1	TRBD1	CASSRDSYEQYF	TGCGCCAGCAGCAGGGACAGCTACGAGCAGTACTTC
once	TRBJ1-2	TRBV12-3/TRBV12-4	TRBD1	CASSIRTGEGTF	TGTGCCAGCAGTATTAGGACAGGGGAAGGCACCTTC
.	TRBJ1-2	TRBV7-2	TRBD1	CASSSRDSNYGYTF	TGTGCCAGCAGCTCCCGGGACAGCAACTATGGCTACACCTTC
.	TRBJ1-2	TRBV6-5	TRBD1	CASSRQGLGYTF	TGTGCCAGCAGCAGACAGGGACTCGGCTACACCTTC
.	TRBJ2-1	TRBV7-2	TRBD2	CASSRREDRDNEQFF	TGTGCCAGCAGCAGGCGGGAGGATCGGGACAATGAGCAGTTCTTC
.	TRBJ1-1	TRBV5-1	.	CASSGMVGANTEAFF	TGCGCCAGCAGCGGGATGGTAGGGGCGAACACTGAAGCTTTCTTT
.	TRBJ2-7	TRBV5-1	TRBD1	CASSSQGYEQYF	TGCGCCAGCAGCTCACAGGGGTACGAGCAGTACTTC
.	TRBJ1-5	TRBV29-1	.	CSVGSGNQPQHF	TGCAGCGTTGGCAGCGGCAATCAGCCCCAGCATTTT
.	TRBJ1-6	TRBV18	TRBD1	CASSPKTGLGSPLHF	TGTGCCAGCTCACCAAAGACAGGGCTTGGCTCACCCCTCCACTTT
.	TRBJ1-2	TRBV11-2	.	CASSLEGAGYTF	TGTGCCAGCAGCTTAGAGGGGGCTGGCTACACCTTC
many	TRBJ1-2	TRBV5-1	.	CASNRGSLAGGYTF	TGCGCCAGCAATCGAGGCTCGCTGGCTGGGGGCTACACCTTC
.	TRBJ2-1	TRBV3-1/TRBV3-2	TRBD2	CASSQDPGLAGARQFF	TGTGCCAGCAGCCAGGATCCGGGACTAGCGGGAGCCCGGCAGTTCTTC
once	TRBJ2-1	TRBV7-8	.	CASSLIRSSYNEQFF	TGTGCCAGCAGCTTGATCCGGAGCTCCTACAATGAGCAGTTCTTC